The T cell receptor beta chain under discussion was sequenced for a study of T cell changes during pregnancy in multiple sclerosis (dated by TCRdb to the late 2010s). Regarding the study in general: In women with multiple sclerosis, the researchers looked at how the T cell repertoire shifted as pregnancy progressed.

The table lists this clone with a count of one. Its antigen remains unidentified. No per-base quality is available; no much larger clone lies one base away. The library was generated by the immunoSEQ multiplex PCR assay. TCRdb stores this immuneACCESS table with in-frame sequences only. Part of the clones is absent; in the studies checked, under half of the shortfall reflects unresolved V genes, and no reason is known for the rest. In all, the sample holds under 85,000 clones, and about 92% of those were seen once. Around 0.21% of the sample is taken by the ten largest. From cysteine to phenylalanine, the CDR3 is 14 amino acids long. Here the CDR3 DNA is all that survives: 42 bases in frame from base 1. CDR1 and CDR2, looked up from the germline V gene, are MNHNS and SASEGT. V and J are truncated by 6 bases and 6 bases respectively, leaving an intervening sequence of 18 bases.

The rearranged segments are TRBV6-1 and TRBJ2-7; the D segment could be TRBD1, given 6 matching bases. The TCR originated in a female donor with multiple sclerosis, enrolled in a pregnancy study. This specimen was CD4+ T cells from peripheral blood mononuclear cells, taken before pregnancy. The nucleotide sequence reads TGTGCCAGCAGCCCCACGACAGGACCCGCCGAGCAGTACTTC. Its translation is CASSPTTGPAEQYF.